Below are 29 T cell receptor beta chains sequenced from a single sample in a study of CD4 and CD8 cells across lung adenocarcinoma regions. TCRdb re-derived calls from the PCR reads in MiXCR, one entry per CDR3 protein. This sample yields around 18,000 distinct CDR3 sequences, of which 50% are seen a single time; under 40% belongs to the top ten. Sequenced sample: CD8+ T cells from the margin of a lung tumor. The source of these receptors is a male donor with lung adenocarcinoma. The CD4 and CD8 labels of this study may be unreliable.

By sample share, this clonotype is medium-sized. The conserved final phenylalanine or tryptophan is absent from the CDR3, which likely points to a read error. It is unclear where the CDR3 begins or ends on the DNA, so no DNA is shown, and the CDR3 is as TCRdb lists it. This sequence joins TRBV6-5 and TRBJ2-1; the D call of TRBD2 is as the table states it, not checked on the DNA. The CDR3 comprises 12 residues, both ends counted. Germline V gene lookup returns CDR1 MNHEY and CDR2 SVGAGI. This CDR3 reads CASSIPHRTSGR.

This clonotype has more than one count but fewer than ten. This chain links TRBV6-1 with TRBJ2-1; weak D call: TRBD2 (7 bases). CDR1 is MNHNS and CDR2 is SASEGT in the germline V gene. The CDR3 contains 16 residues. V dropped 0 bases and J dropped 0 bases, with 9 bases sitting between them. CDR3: CASSEAGGGSYNEQFF. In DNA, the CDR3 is TGTGCCAGCAGTGAAGCGGGAGGGGGCTCCTACAATGAGCAGTTCTTC.

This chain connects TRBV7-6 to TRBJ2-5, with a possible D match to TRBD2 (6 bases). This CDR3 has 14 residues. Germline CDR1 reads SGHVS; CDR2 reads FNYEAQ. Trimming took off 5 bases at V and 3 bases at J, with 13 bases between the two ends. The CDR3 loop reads CASSARDFKETQYF. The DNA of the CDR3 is TGTGCCAGCAGCGCCCGGGACTTTAAAGAGACCCAGTACTTC.

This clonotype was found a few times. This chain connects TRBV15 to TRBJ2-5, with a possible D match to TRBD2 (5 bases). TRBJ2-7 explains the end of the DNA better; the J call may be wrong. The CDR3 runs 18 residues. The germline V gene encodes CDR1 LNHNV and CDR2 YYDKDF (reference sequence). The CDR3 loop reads CATSRDPPLAGYPYEQYF. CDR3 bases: TGTGCCACCAGCAGAGATCCCCCCCTCGCGGGCTACCCCTACGAGCAGTACTTC.

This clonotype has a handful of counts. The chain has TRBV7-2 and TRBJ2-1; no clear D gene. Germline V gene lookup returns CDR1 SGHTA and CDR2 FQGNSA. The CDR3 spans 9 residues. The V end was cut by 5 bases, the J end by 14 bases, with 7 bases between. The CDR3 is CASSPKKFF. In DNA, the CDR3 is TGTGCCAGCAGCCCTAAAAAGTTCTTC.

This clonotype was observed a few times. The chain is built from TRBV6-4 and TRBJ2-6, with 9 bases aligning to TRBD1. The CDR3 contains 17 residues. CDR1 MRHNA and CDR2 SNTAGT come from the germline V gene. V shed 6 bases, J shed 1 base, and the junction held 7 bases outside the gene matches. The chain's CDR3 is CASSPGQGTSGANVLTF. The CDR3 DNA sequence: TGTGCCAGCAGCCCGGGACAGGGAACATCTGGGGCCAACGTCCTGACTTTC.

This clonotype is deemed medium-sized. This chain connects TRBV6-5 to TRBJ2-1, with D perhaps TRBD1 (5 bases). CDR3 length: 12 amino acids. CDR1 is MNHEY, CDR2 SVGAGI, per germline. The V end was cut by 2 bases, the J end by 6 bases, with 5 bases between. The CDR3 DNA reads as TGTGCCAGCAGTTACAGGGGCAATGAGCAGTTCTTC. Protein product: CASSYRGNEQFF.

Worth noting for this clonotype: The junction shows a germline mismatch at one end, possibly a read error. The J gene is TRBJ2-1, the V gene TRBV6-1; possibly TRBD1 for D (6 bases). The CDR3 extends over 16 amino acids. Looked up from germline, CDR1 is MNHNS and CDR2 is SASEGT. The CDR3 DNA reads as TGTGCCAGCACGGAAGCCGGGACACGGGTCCGGGATACCCAGTATTTC. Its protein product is CASTEAGTRVRDTQYF.

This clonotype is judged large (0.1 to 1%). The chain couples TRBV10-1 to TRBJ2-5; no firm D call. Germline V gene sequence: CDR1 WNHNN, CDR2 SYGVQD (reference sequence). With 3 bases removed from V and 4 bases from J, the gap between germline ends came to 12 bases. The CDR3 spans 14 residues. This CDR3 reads CASSESQTGETQYF. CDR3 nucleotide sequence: TGCGCCAGCAGTGAATCCCAAACCGGAGAGACCCAGTACTTC.

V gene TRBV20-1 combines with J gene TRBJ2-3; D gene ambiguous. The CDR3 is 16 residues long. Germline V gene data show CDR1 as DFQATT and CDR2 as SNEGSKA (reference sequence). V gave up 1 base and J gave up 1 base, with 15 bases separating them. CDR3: CSARVRLGSRTDTQYF. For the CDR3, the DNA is TGCAGTGCTAGAGTTCGACTCGGGTCCCGCACAGATACGCAGTATTTT.

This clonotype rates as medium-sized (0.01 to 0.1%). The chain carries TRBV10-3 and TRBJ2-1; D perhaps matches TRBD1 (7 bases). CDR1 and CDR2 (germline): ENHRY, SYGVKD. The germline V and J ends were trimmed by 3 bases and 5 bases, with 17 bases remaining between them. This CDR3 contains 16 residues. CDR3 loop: CAISDVGRGADNEQFF. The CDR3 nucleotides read TGTGCCATCAGTGATGTTGGCAGGGGGGCGGACAATGAGCAGTTCTTC.

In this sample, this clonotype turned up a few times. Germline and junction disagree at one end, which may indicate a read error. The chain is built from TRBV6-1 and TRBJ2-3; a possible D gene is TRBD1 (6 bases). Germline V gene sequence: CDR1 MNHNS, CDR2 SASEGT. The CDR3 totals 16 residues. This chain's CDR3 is CASSEAGPGAGDMQYF. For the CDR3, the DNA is TGTGCCAGCAGTGAAGCCGGGCCAGGGGCCGGGGATATGCAGTATTTT.

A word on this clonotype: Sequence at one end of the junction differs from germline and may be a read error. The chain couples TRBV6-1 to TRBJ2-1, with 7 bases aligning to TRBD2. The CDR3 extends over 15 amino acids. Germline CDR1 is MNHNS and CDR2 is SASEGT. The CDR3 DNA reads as TGTGCCAGCAGGGTGAGCGGGATGGGCCCAAATGCGCAGTATTTC. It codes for CASRVSGMGPNAQYF.

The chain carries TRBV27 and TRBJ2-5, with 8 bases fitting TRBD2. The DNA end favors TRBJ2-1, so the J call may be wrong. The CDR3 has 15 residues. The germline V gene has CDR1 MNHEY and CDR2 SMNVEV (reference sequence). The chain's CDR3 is CASSFPGTREGEQFF. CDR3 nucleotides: TGTGCCAGCAGTTTTCCCGGGACTAGGGAAGGTGAGCAGTTCTTC.

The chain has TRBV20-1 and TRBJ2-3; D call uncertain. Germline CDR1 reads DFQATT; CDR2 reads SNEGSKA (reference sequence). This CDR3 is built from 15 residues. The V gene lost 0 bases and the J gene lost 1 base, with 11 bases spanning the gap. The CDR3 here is CSARDPNGGTDTQYF. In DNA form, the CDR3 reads TGCAGTGCTAGAGACCCCAACGGAGGCACAGATACGCAGTATTTT.

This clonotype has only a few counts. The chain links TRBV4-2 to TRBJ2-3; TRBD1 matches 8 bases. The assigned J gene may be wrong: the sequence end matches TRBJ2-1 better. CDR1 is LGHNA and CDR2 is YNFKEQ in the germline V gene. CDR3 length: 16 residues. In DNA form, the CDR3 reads TGTGCCAGCAGCCAGACTGGACAGGGCCGTCAAGAGACCCAGTTCTTC. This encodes CASSQTGQGRQETQFF.

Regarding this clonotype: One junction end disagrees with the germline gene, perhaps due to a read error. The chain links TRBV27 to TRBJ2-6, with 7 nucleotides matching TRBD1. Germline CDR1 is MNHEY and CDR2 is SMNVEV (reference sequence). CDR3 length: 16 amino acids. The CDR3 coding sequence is TGTGCCAGCAGTATCTTTCGGACAGGTGGGGCCTACGTCCAGTCCTTC. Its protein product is CASSIFRTGGAYVQSF.

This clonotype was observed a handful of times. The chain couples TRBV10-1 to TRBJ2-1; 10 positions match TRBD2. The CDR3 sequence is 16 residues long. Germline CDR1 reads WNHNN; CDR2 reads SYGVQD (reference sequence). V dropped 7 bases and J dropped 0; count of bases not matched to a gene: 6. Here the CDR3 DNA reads TGCGCCAGCATTGGCGCTAGCGGGAGCTCCTACAATGAGCAGTTCTTC. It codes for CASIGASGSSYNEQFF.

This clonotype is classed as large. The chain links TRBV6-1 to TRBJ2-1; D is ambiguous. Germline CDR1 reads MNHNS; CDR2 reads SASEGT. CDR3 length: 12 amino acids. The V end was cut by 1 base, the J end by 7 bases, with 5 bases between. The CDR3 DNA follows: TGTGCCAGCAGTGAAGTAGGGAATGAGCAGTTCTTC. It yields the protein CASSEVGNEQFF.

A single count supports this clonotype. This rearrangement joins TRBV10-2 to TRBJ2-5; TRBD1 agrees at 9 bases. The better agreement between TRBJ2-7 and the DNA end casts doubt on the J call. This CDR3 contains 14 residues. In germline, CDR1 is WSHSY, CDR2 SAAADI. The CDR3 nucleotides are TGCGCCAGCGCTCTGGACAGGGGTGGCTACGAGCAGTACGTC. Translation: CASALDRGGYEQYV.

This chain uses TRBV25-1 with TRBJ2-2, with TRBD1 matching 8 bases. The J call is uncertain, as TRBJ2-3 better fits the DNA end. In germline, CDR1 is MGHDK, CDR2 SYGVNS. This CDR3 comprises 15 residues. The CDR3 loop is CASDSGQGNTEKQYF. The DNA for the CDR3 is TGTGCCAGTGACTCCGGACAGGGTAACACCGAGAAGCAGTATTTT.

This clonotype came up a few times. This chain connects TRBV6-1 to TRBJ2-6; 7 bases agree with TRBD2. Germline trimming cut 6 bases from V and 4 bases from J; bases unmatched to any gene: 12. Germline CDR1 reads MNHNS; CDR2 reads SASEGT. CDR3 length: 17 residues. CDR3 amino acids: CASRGGGGGGGANVLTF. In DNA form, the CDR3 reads TGTGCCAGCAGGGGGGGGGGGGGGGGGGGGGGGGCCAACGTCCTGACTTTC.

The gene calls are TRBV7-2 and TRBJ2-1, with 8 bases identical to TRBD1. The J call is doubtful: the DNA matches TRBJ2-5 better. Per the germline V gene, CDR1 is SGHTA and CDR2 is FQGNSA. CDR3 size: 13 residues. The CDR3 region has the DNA TGTGCCAGCAGCTCGGACAGGGAAGAGACCCAGTACTTC. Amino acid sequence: CASSSDREETQYF.

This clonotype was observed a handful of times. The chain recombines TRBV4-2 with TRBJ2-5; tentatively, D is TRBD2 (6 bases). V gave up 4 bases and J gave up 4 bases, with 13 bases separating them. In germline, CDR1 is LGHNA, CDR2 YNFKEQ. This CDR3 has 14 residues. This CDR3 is CASSRSEGGETQYF. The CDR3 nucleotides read TGTGCCAGCAGCCGATCGGAGGGCGGAGAGACCCAGTACTTC.

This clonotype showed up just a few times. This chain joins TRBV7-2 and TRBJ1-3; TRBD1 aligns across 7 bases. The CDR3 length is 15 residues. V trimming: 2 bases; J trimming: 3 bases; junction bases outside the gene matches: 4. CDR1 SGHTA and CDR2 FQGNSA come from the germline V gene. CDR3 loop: CASSLRGRDGNTIYF. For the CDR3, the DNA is TGTGCCAGCAGCTTAAGGGGGCGGGATGGAAACACCATATATTTT.

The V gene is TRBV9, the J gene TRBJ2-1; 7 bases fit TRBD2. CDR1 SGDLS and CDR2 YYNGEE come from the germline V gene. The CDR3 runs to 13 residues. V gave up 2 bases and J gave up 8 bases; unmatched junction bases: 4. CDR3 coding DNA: TGTGCCAGCAGCGTGGGAGGGATCGATGAGCAGTTCTTC. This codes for CASSVGGIDEQFF.

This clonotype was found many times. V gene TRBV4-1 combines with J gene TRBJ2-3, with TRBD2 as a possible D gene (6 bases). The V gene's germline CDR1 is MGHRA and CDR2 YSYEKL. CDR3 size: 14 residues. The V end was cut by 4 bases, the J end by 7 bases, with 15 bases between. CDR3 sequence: CASSRDRGGNTQYF. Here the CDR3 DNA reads TGCGCCAGCAGCCGCGACCGGGGCGGGAATACGCAGTATTTT.

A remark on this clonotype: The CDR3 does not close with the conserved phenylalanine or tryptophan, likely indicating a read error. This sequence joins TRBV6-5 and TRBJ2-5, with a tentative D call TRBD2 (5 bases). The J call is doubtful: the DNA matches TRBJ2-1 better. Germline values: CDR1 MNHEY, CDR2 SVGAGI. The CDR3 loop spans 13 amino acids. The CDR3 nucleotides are TGTGCCAGCAGTTCCGGGTCCTGGGAGACCCAGTTCTCG. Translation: CASSSGSWETQFS.

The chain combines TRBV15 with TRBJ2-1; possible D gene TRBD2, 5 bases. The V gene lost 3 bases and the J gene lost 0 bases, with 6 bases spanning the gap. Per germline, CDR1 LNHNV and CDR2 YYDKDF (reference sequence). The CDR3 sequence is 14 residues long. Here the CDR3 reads CATSSGNSYNEQFF. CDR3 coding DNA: TGTGCCACCAGCAGCGGGAACTCCTACAATGAGCAGTTCTTC. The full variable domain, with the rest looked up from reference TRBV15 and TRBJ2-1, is DAMVIQNPRYQVTQFGKPVTLSCSQTLNHNVMYWYQQKSSQAPKLLFHYYDKDFNNEADTPDNFQSRRPNTSFCFLDIRSPGLGDTAMYLCATSSGNSYNEQFFGPGTRLTVL.